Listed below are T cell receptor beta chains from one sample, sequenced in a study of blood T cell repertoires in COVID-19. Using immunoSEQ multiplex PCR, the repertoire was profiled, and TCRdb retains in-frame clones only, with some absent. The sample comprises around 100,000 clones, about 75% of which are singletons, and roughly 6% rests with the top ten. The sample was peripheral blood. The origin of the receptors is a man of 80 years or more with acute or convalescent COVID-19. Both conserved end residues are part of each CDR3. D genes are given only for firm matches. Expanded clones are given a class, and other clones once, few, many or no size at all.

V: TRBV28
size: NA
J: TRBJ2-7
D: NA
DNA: TGTGCCAGCAGTGGCCAACTACCCAGGGCCTACGAGCAGTACTTC
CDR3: CASSGQLPRAYEQYF

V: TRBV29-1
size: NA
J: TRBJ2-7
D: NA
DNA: TGCAGCGCCTGGACATGGAGCTACGAGCAGTACTTC
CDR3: CSAWTWSYEQYF

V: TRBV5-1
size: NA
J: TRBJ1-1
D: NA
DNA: TGCGCCAGCAGCTGGGGCGAGTTTGGCACTGAAGCTTTCTTT
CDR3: CASSWGEFGTEAFF

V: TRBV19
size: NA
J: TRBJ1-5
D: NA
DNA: TGTGCCAGTGGCCGATTCAATCAGCCCCAGCATTTT
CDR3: CASGRFNQPQHF

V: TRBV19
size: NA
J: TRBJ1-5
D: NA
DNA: TGTGCCAGTAGCCCGGGGGTGACTAATCAGCCCCAGCATTTT
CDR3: CASSPGVTNQPQHF

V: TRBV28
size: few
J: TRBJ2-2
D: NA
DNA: TGTGCCAGCAGCTACGGCGGGAACACCGGGGAGCTGTTTTTT
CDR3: CASSYGGNTGELFF

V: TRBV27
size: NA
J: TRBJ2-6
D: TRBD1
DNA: TGTGCCACGAGAGGGGGCACTGCTGGGGCCAACGTCCTGACTTTC
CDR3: CATRGGTAGANVLTF

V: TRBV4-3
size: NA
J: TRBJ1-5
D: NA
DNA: TGCGCCAGCAGCCAAGATCGGAGGCAGCCCCAGCATTTT
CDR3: CASSQDRRQPQHF

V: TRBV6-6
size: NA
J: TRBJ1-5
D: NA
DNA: TGTGCCAGCAGTTACCCAGGGGAGTTTCAGCCCCAGCATTTT
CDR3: CASSYPGEFQPQHF

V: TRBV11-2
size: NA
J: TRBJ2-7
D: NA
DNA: TGTGCCAGCAGCTTAGGCCAGGCTAACTACGAGCAGTACTTC
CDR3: CASSLGQANYEQYF

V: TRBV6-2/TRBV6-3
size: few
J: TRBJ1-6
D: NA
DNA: TGTGCCAGCAGTTACTCGAAGAGACTAAATTCACCCCTCCACTTT
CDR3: CASSYSKRLNSPLHF

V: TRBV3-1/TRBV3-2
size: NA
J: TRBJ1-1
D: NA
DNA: TGTGCCAGCAGCCAAGGCGTGGCTGAAGCTTTCTTT
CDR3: CASSQGVAEAFF

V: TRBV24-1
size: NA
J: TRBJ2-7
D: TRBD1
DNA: TGTGCCACCAGTGATGGTCGACAGGGTGGATACGAGCAGTACTTC
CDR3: CATSDGRQGGYEQYF

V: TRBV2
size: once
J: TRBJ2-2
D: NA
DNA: TGTGCCAGCAGTGACACATCGTCCGGGGAGCTGTTTTTT
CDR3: CASSDTSSGELFF

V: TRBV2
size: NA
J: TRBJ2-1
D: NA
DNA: TGTGCCAGCAGTGGTAGCGAACGTGGGGATGAGCAGTTCTTC
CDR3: CASSGSERGDEQFF

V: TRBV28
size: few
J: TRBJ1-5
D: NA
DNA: TGTGCCAGCAGTTTTTTGAGTCCTCAGCCCCAGCATTTT
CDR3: CASSFLSPQPQHF

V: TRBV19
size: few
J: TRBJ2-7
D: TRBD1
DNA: TGTGCCAGTAGTACGGCGCGACAGGGAACGGTGCAGTACTTC
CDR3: CASSTARQGTVQYF

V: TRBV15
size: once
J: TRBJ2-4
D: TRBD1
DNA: TGTGCCACCAGCAGACGGCAGGGGGCTGGAAACATTCAGTACTTC
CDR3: CATSRRQGAGNIQYF

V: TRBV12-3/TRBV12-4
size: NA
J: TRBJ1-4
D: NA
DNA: TGTGCCAGCAGTTTCACAGTAGGAGAAAAACTGTTTTTT
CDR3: CASSFTVGEKLFF

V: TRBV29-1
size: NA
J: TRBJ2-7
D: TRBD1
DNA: TGCAGCGTCCTGACAGGGGCACGAAACGAGCAGTACTTC
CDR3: CSVLTGARNEQYF

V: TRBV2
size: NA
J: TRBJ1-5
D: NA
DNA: TGTGCCAGCAGCCTGTTTGTGGGGGCAATTCAGCCCCAGCATTTT
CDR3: CASSLFVGAIQPQHF

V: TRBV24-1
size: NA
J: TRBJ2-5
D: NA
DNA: TGTGCCACAGCGGGCGGGCCTGAGACCCAGTACTTC
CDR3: CATAGGPETQYF

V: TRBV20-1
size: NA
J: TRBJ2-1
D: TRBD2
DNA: TGCAGTGCTAGTGGGAGGGGAGGATGGAATGAGCAGTTCTTC
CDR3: CSASGRGGWNEQFF

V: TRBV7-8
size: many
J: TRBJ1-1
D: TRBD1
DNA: TGTGCCAGCAGCCCACAGGGGTGGGACACTGAAGCTTTCTTT
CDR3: CASSPQGWDTEAFF

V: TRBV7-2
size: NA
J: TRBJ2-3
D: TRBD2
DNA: TGTGCCAGCAGCCTTGAAGCGGGAACAGATACGCAGTATTTT
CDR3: CASSLEAGTDTQYF

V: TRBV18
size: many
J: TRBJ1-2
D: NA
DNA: TGTGCCAGCTCACCGGGTGACAGACTTCGCTACACCTTC
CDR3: CASSPGDRLRYTF

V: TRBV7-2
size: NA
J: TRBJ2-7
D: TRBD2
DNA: TGTGCCAGCAGCAAATCCGGGACTAGCGCAATCTACGAGCAGTACTTC
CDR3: CASSKSGTSAIYEQYF

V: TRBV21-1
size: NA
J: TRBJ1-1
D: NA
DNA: TGTGCCAGCAGCAAAGACAGGGTAGGGGGAAACACTGAAGCTTTCTTT
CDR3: CASSKDRVGGNTEAFF

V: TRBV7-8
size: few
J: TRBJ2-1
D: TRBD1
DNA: TGTGCCAGCAGCTTAACTGAAAGTCAGGGGGTCGGTGAGCAGTTCTTC
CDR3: CASSLTESQGVGEQFF

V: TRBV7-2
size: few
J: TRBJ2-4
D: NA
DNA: TGTGCCAGCAGCCACCAGGGGGGACAGCTTCTCTTC
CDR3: CASSHQGGQLLF

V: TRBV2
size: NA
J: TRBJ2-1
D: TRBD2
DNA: TGTGCCAGCAGTGTTGGACTAGCGTTCAATGAGCAGTTCTTC
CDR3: CASSVGLAFNEQFF

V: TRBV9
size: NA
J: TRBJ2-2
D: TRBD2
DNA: TGTGCCAGCAGCGTAGGGGCGGGAGATACCGGGGAGCTGTTTTTT
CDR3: CASSVGAGDTGELFF

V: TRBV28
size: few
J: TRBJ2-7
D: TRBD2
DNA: TGTGCCAGCACCCGCCTTAGCGGGGGTGTCGAGCAGTACTTC
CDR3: CASTRLSGGVEQYF

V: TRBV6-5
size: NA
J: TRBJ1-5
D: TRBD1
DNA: TGTGCCAGCAGTTTAGCCGGGACAGTGGGTCAGCCCCAGCATTTT
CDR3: CASSLAGTVGQPQHF

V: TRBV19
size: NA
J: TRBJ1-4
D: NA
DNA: TGTGCCAGTAGCCCCAGGGGCAGGACCAATGAAAAACTGTTTTTT
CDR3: CASSPRGRTNEKLFF

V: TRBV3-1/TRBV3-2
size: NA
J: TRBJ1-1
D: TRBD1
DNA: TGTGCCAGCAGCCAAGCCGGACAGGGAATGCGAGCTTTCTTT
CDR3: CASSQAGQGMRAFF

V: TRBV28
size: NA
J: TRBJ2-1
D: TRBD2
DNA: TGTGCCACCGCTTGGACTAGCGGGAGATCTGGGCAGTTCTTC
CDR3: CATAWTSGRSGQFF